These 31 T cell receptor beta chains share one sample of origin, sequenced in a study of post-analysis software for immune sequencing data. Findings and caveats of the study: Patients used a few TRBV segments, including TRBV5-6, TRBV5-1 and TRBV20-1, more often than controls.

Antigens of these TCRs are unknown. TCR beta cDNA libraries included unique molecular identifiers. Via MiXCR, TCRdb re-called the PCR reads, giving one row per CDR3 protein. The sample holds roughly 570,000 distinct CDR3 sequences; around a third are singletons and the top ten take approximately 6%. Source material: blood. The receptors shown here come from a girl aged 2 to 17 with multiple sclerosis.

The chain is built from TRBV20-1 and TRBJ2-1, with 10 bases fitting TRBD2. The V and J ends lost 6 bases and 4 bases, in that order; junction bases with no gene match: 3. There are 13 residues in the CDR3. Per germline, CDR1 DFQATT and CDR2 SNEGSKA (reference sequence). The chain's CDR3 is CSARTSGYNEQFF. DNA of the CDR3: TGCAGTGCCCGGACTAGCGGATACAATGAGCAGTTCTTC.

This sequence joins TRBV18 and TRBJ1-1; the D gene is possibly TRBD1 (5 bases). With 3 bases removed from V and 8 bases from J, the gap between germline ends came to 16 bases. The CDR3 is 14 amino acids. The germline CDR1 and CDR2 sequences are KGHSH and LQKENI. For the CDR3, the DNA is TGTGCCAGCTCACCGGGGACCCCGGGAGGAGAAGCTTTCTTT. Protein product: CASSPGTPGGEAFF.

The rearrangement links TRBV20-1 to TRBJ2-1; 13 positions match TRBD2. CDR3 length: 14 amino acids. Germline lookup yields CDR1 DFQATT and CDR2 SNEGSKA (reference sequence). The junction had 3 bases not matched to a gene; V was cut back by 6 bases and J by 4 bases. The CDR3 protein is CSAWGLAGYNEQFF. DNA of the CDR3: TGCAGTGCGTGGGGACTAGCGGGGTACAATGAGCAGTTCTTC.

This chain links TRBV9 with TRBJ1-2; D uncertain. There are 13 residues in the CDR3. Germline V gene lookup returns CDR1 SGDLS and CDR2 YYNGEE. Trimming took off 0 bases at V and 8 bases at J, with 11 bases between the two ends. CDR3 coding DNA: TGTGCCAGCAGCGTAGTCTCAGGTTTCGGCTACACCTTC. It translates to CASSVVSGFGYTF. The full variable domain, rest sourced from reference TRBV9 and TRBJ1-2, is DSGVTQTPKHLITATGQRVTLRCSPRSGDLSVYWYQQSLDQGLQFLIQYYNGEERAKGNILERFSAQQFPDLHSELNLSSLELGDSALYFCASSVVSGFGYTFGSGTRLTVV.

The chain employs TRBV13 and TRBJ2-5; 11 bases are a match to TRBD2. CDR1 and CDR2 from the germline V gene are PRHDT and FYEKMQ (reference sequence). The CDR3 is made up of 15 amino acids. After removal of 5 bases from V and 5 bases from J, the junction contained 7 bases not matched to a gene. CDR3 coding DNA: TGTGCCAGCAGCGGTAGCGGGGGGGCGGAGGAGACCCAGTACTTC. Encoded protein: CASSGSGGAEETQYF.

The sample holds a few counts of this clonotype. The chain uses TRBV4-1 and TRBJ1-4; TRBD1 matches at 7 bases. Trimming at V came to 0 bases and at J to 0 bases, leaving 1 base not matched to a gene. The V gene's germline CDR1 is MGHRA and CDR2 YSYEKL. The CDR3 covers 16 residues. CDR3 DNA: TGCGCCAGCAGCCAAGAGGGACAGACAACTAATGAAAAACTGTTTTTT. Its translation is CASSQEGQTTNEKLFF.

J is TRBJ1-6 and V is TRBV6-5; D is undetermined. CDR3 length: 17 amino acids. V was clipped by 0 bases and J by 5 bases, with 14 bases between them. CDR1 is MNHEY and CDR2 is SVGAGI in the germline V gene. This CDR3 is CASSYSRQFNNNSPLHF. CDR3 sequence (DNA): TGTGCCAGCAGTTACTCCAGGCAATTCAACAATAATTCACCCCTCCACTTT.

This chain connects TRBV5-1 to TRBJ2-5; D is unclear. V lost 0 bases and J 5 bases, leaving 20 bases between the germline ends. The V gene's germline CDR1 is SGHRS and CDR2 YFSETQ. The CDR3 covers 17 residues. DNA of the CDR3: TGCGCCAGCAGCTTGGTCAGATTGAGGCATGGATGGGAGACCCAGTACTTC. Its protein product is CASSLVRLRHGWETQYF.

The rearrangement uses TRBV5-1 and TRBJ1-1, with D possibly being TRBD1 (5 bases). Trimming took 0 bases from V and 4 from J, leaving 10 bases between them. Germline V lookup: CDR1 SGHRS, CDR2 YFSETQ. The CDR3 totals 14 residues. CDR3 nucleotides: TGCGCCAGCAGCTTGGAAGTGGGGGGCACTGAAGCTTTCTTT. It specifies CASSLEVGGTEAFF.

This clonotype was picked up a small number of times. The chain links TRBV29-1 to TRBJ1-2; 7 nucleotides match TRBD1. The CDR3 loop spans 12 amino acids. CDR1 and CDR2 from the germline V gene are SQVTM and ANQGSEA. The junction had 6 bases not matched to a gene; V was cut back by 5 bases and J by 6 bases. CDR3: CSVNRGKDGYTF. DNA of the CDR3: TGCAGCGTTAACAGGGGAAAGGATGGCTACACCTTC.

The J gene is TRBJ1-4, the V gene TRBV2; weak D call: TRBD1 (6 bases). Germline CDR1 reads SNHLY; CDR2 reads FYNNEI. The CDR3 is 14 amino acids. V was clipped by 8 bases and J by 6 bases, with 16 bases between them. Written as DNA, the CDR3 is TGTGCCAGCGGTACAGGGTTGAAGGATGAAAAACTGTTTTTT. Translation: CASGTGLKDEKLFF. The entire variable domain, with the rest obtained from reference TRBV2 and TRBJ1-4, is as follows: EPEVTQTPSHQVTQMGQEVILRCVPISNHLYFYWYRQILGQKVEFLVSFYNNEISEKSEIFDDQFSVERPDGSNFTLKIRSTKLEDSAMYFCASGTGLKDEKLFFGSGTQLSVL.

The rearrangement joins TRBV4-1 to TRBJ2-1, with TRBD2 identical over 12 bases. With 0 bases clipped from V and 8 bases from J, the junction kept 8 bases outside the gene matches. There are 17 residues in the CDR3. Germline CDR1 reads MGHRA; CDR2 reads YSYEKL. The CDR3 region is CASSQDLSSGGADEQFF. CDR3 sequence (DNA): TGCGCCAGCAGCCAAGATCTGTCTAGCGGGGGGGCCGATGAGCAGTTCTTC.

This clonotype was seen a single time. Germline and junction disagree at one end, which may indicate a read error. The V call is TRBV12-3 or TRBV12-4, the J call TRBJ2-3; D ambiguous. The CDR3 runs to 12 residues. CDR3 sequence (DNA): TGTGCCGGCAGAGTTTGCCCAGATACGCAGTATTTT. It yields the protein CAGRVCPDTQYF.

This sequence joins TRBV20-1 and TRBJ1-1; D is undetermined. V lost 0 bases and J lost 0, with 8 bases in between. Germline CDR1 DFQATT, CDR2 SNEGSKA (reference sequence). CDR3 length: 14 amino acids. This chain's CDR3 is CSARERRLNTEAFF. The DNA of the CDR3 is TGCAGTGCTAGAGAGCGTAGGTTGAACACTGAAGCTTTCTTT.

This chain connects TRBV3-1 to TRBJ1-2; 7 bases align to TRBD1. The V gene end was trimmed by 0 bases and the J gene end by 6 bases; junction bases not matched to a gene: 4. CDR3 length equals 14 residues. CDR1 is LGHDT, CDR2 YNNKEL, per germline (reference sequence). For the CDR3, the DNA is TGTGCCAGCAGCCAAGATCTAAGGGGGCATGGCTACACCTTC. Its protein is CASSQDLRGHGYTF.

As concerns this clonotype: A clone one base away is much larger, so this may be a read error. J is TRBJ2-3 and V is TRBV7-3; 7 positions agree with TRBD1. This CDR3 is 14 amino acids long. Germline CDR1 SGHTA, CDR2 FQGTGA. This CDR3 is CASSSGTVTDMQYF. The CDR3 DNA reads as TGTGCCAGCAGCTCAGGGACAGTCACAGATATGCAGTATTTT.

The rearrangement joins TRBV2 to TRBJ2-6, with a possible D match to TRBD2 (6 bases). This CDR3 has 15 residues. Germline V gives CDR1 SNHLY, CDR2 FYNNEI. V dropped 5 bases and J dropped 2 bases, with 10 bases sitting between them. The CDR3 spells CASSWEVAGANVLTF. In DNA form, the CDR3 reads TGTGCCAGCAGTTGGGAGGTGGCTGGGGCCAACGTCCTGACTTTC.

This clonotype was picked up a small number of times. The chain carries TRBV12-3 or TRBV12-4 and TRBJ2-5; TRBD2 matches 11 bases. Trimming cost V 7 bases and J 7 bases; bases outside gene matches: 5. The CDR3 sequence is 13 residues long. As DNA, the CDR3 is TGTGCCAGCACTAGCGGGGGGCCTTGGACCCAGTACTTC. Amino acid sequence: CASTSGGPWTQYF.

The V call is TRBV20-1, the J call TRBJ2-5; D gene uncertain. CDR3 length equals 14 residues. V shed 0 bases and J shed 1 base, with 9 bases lying between them. Germline V gene lookup returns CDR1 DFQATT and CDR2 SNEGSKA (reference sequence). CDR3 amino acids: CSARDRRRQETQYF. The CDR3 DNA is TGCAGTGCTAGAGATCGCCGGCGCCAAGAGACCCAGTACTTC.

This chain links TRBV10-3 with TRBJ2-6; D gene unclear. CDR1 ENHRY and CDR2 SYGVKD come from the germline V gene. Trimming took off 2 bases at V and 1 base at J, with 9 bases between the two ends. This CDR3 has 16 amino acids. CDR3 sequence: CAISEILGSGANVLTF. The CDR3 region has the DNA TGTGCCATCAGTGAGATTCTGGGATCTGGGGCCAACGTCCTGACTTTC.

This clonotype was counted only a few times. The chain carries TRBV7-9 and TRBJ2-7; TRBD1 aligns across 9 bases. Losses at the gene ends were 5 bases for V and 4 bases for J; bases not matched to a gene: 12. Germline V gene lookup returns CDR1 SEHNR and CDR2 FQNEAQ (reference sequence). The CDR3 consists of 16 residues. The DNA of the CDR3 is TGTGCCAGCAGCATCCTCCCGGGACAGGGAACTTACGAGCAGTACTTC. Residues: CASSILPGQGTYEQYF.

This clonotype was counted between two and nine times. For the CDR3, the DNA is TGTGCCAGCAGCCAAGGAGGGGGGGATGAGCAGTTCTTC. Its protein is CASSQGGGDEQFF. The chain has TRBV11-3 and TRBJ2-1; TRBD2 is a possible D gene (7 bases). The CDR3 spans 13 residues. The germline V gene has CDR1 SGHNT and CDR2 YENEEA. Trimming stripped 5 bases from V and 8 bases from J, with 13 bases between.

This sequence joins TRBV7-9 and TRBJ1-4; 8 positions match TRBD1. Per germline, CDR1 SEHNR and CDR2 FQNEAQ (reference sequence). J gave up 3 bases and V 5 bases, and 5 bases lay outside the gene matches. The CDR3 runs to 15 residues. The CDR3 nucleotides are TGTGCCAGCAGCGTAGACAGGGGAGCTAATGAAAAACTGTTTTTT. It specifies CASSVDRGANEKLFF. The complete variable domain, with remaining parts taken from reference TRBV7-9 and TRBJ1-4, reads DTGVSQNPRHKITKRGQNVTFRCDPISEHNRLYWYRQTLGQGPEFLTYFQNEAQLEKSRLLSDRFSAERPKGSFSTLEIQRTEQGDSAMYLCASSVDRGANEKLFFGSGTQLSVL.

The chain employs TRBV27 and TRBJ2-1; D gene uncertain. CDR3 length equals 17 residues. Trimming removed 0 bases from V and 8 bases from J, with 20 bases in between. Germline V lookup: CDR1 MNHEY, CDR2 SMNVEV (reference sequence). CDR3 sequence reads: CASSLSSLGILDDEQFF. CDR3 nucleotide sequence: TGTGCCAGCAGTTTATCTTCCCTGGGGATTTTGGACGATGAGCAGTTCTTC.

This clonotype was counted a single time. This rearrangement joins TRBV7-9 to TRBJ2-4, with D unclear. The V end was cut by 0 bases, the J end by 13 bases, with 13 bases between. Per germline, CDR1 SEHNR and CDR2 FQNEAQ (reference sequence). This CDR3 is built from 13 residues. CDR3 in amino acids: CASSLAQLEEQYF. The CDR3, as DNA: TGTGCCAGCAGCTTAGCTCAGCTAGAAGAGCAGTACTTC. The full variable domain, its missing parts supplied by reference TRBV7-9 and TRBJ2-4, is DTGVSQNPRHKITKRGQNVTFRCDPISEHNRLYWYRQTLGQGPEFLTYFQNEAQLEKSRLLSDRFSAERPKGSFSTLEIQRTEQGDSAMYLCASSLAQLEEQYFGAGTRLSVL.

This clonotype came up a few times. This chain connects TRBV18 to TRBJ1-2; D gene uncertain. The CDR3 contains 14 residues. Germline assignment: CDR1 KGHSH and CDR2 LQKENI. The V gene lost 2 bases and the J gene lost 8 bases, with 15 bases spanning the gap. CDR3 DNA sequence: TGTGCCAGCTCACCAGCAGACTTGGAGGACGGCTACACCTTC. Encoded protein: CASSPADLEDGYTF.

The rearrangement links TRBV12-3 or TRBV12-4 to TRBJ1-4, with 8 bases matching TRBD1. The CDR3 length is 19 residues. V was clipped by 2 bases and J by 0 bases; unmatched bases: 11. CDR3 sequence: CASSLSGGADPATNEKLFF. Here the CDR3 DNA reads TGTGCCAGCAGTTTATCAGGGGGCGCCGATCCAGCAACTAATGAAAAACTGTTTTTT.

The chain couples TRBV5-1 to TRBJ2-3, with D perhaps matching TRBD1 (5 bases). Trimming took 2 bases from V and 6 from J, leaving 16 bases between them. CDR3 length: 15 residues. CDR1 SGHRS and CDR2 YFSETQ come from the germline V gene. CDR3: CASSFHRKRTDTQYF. CDR3 bases: TGCGCCAGCAGCTTTCACAGGAAGAGGACGGATACGCAGTATTTT.

This clonotype was seen a handful of times. The gene calls are TRBV29-1 and TRBJ2-7, with TRBD1 as a possible D gene (7 bases). CDR1 SQVTM and CDR2 ANQGSEA come from the germline V gene. The CDR3 runs to 14 residues. Trimming pared 6 bases from V and 0 bases from J, leaving 15 bases between. CDR3 nucleotide sequence: TGCAGCGTCGAGGGGGGACAGAGCTCCTACGAGCAGTACTTC. Translating it yields CSVEGGQSSYEQYF.

This clonotype was observed a handful of times. The chain recombines TRBV28 with TRBJ2-7, with D maybe TRBD2 (5 bases). CDR1 is MDHEN and CDR2 is SYDVKM in the germline V gene. V was trimmed by 6 bases and J by 1 base, leaving 16 bases between them. CDR3 length equals 15 residues. CDR3 coding DNA: TGTGCCAGCAGCTTAGCCTCAGAGGGATCCTACGAGCAGTACTTC. This gives the protein CASSLASEGSYEQYF.

This clonotype was observed a handful of times. The CDR3 region is CATHSGVGEQYF. The CDR3 DNA follows: TGTGCCACCCACTCAGGGGTAGGCGAGCAGTACTTC. The chain employs TRBV6-5 and TRBJ2-7; perhaps TRBD1 as D (6 bases). CDR3 length: 12 residues. Germline lookup yields CDR1 MNHEY and CDR2 SVGAGI. V was clipped by 10 bases and J by 6 bases, with 16 bases between them.